The subject of this entry is one TCR beta chain. This sample is part of a study of T-cell memory formation after mild COVID-19. Using its own MiXCR run on the 5' RACE reads, TCRdb lists one record per CDR3 protein. The data contain about 290,000 distinct CDR3 sequences, approximately 16% of them singletons. The germline V gene has CDR1 MNHEY and CDR2 SVGEGT. CDR3 length equals 13 residues. The V and J ends lost 6 bases and 6 bases respectively, with 13 bases between them. The chain combines TRBV6-2 or TRBV6-3 with TRBJ2-3, with D possibly being TRBD2 (6 bases). The sequence derives from a man between 18 and 29 years old who had mild COVID-19 (a few samples of this study predate the infection). Cell type and time point are not known. The sequencing input was PBMCs or a T cell subset sorted from them (not recorded which). The CDR3 DNA reads TGTGCCAGCAGCCTCACGCTAGCGGATACGCAGTATTTT. Translating it yields CASSLTLADTQYF.